This is a list of T cell receptor beta chains from one sample in a study of blood T cell repertoires in COVID-19. Using immunoSEQ multiplex PCR, the repertoire was profiled, and TCRdb retains in-frame clones only, with some absent. The sample contains 120,000 to 150,000 clones, approximately 80% of which appear only once. The source material was peripheral blood. These receptors came from a human donor in a cohort sampled during active COVID-19. CDR3s include the opening cysteine and the closing phenylalanine or tryptophan. Each record gives: CDR3 protein, V gene, D gene, J gene. A D gene is named only where the DNA matches it firmly.

CDR3 protein: CASSLNQVNTEAFF; V gene: TRBV11-3; D gene: -; J gene: TRBJ1-1
CDR3 protein: CASSGTMPPGELFF; V gene: TRBV5-6; D gene: -; J gene: TRBJ2-2
CDR3 protein: CASSLGQFANTGELFF; V gene: TRBV7-2; D gene: -; J gene: TRBJ2-2
CDR3 protein: CASSLGQTHFYGYTF; V gene: TRBV5-4; D gene: -; J gene: TRBJ1-2
CDR3 protein: CASSLVGGGGTTDTQYF; V gene: TRBV11-2; D gene: TRBD2; J gene: TRBJ2-3
CDR3 protein: CASSPMNTEAFF; V gene: TRBV18; D gene: -; J gene: TRBJ1-1
CDR3 protein: CASSTPGQHSGNTIYF; V gene: TRBV6-2/TRBV6-3; D gene: TRBD1; J gene: TRBJ1-3
CDR3 protein: CSAGGTSGVNEQYF; V gene: TRBV20-1; D gene: TRBD2; J gene: TRBJ2-7
CDR3 protein: CTSSQYQDSEEQYF; V gene: TRBV1; D gene: -; J gene: TRBJ2-7
CDR3 protein: CASSEVLASDTQYF; V gene: TRBV25-1; D gene: -; J gene: TRBJ2-3
CDR3 protein: CASSFSLEAFF; V gene: TRBV13; D gene: -; J gene: TRBJ1-1
CDR3 protein: CASSLAGQGLWSPLHF; V gene: TRBV7-2; D gene: TRBD1; J gene: TRBJ1-6
CDR3 protein: CAWSVRVGQPGGYGYTF; V gene: TRBV30; D gene: -; J gene: TRBJ1-2
CDR3 protein: CASSSLKGTGYEQYF; V gene: TRBV19; D gene: TRBD1; J gene: TRBJ2-7
CDR3 protein: CASSREVDTEAFF; V gene: TRBV19; D gene: -; J gene: TRBJ1-1
CDR3 protein: CASSLTGGGSYNSPLHF; V gene: TRBV7-2; D gene: TRBD1; J gene: TRBJ1-6
CDR3 protein: CASSSRAGGHMNTQYF; V gene: TRBV7-2; D gene: TRBD2; J gene: TRBJ2-3
CDR3 protein: CASSQVGGWDQPQHF; V gene: TRBV3-1/TRBV3-2; D gene: -; J gene: TRBJ1-5
CDR3 protein: CAWSVRKRGVYEQYF; V gene: TRBV30; D gene: TRBD2; J gene: TRBJ2-7
CDR3 protein: CAWSVLASYNEQFF; V gene: TRBV30; D gene: -; J gene: TRBJ2-1
CDR3 protein: CASKAGSGNTIYF; V gene: TRBV28; D gene: -; J gene: TRBJ1-3
CDR3 protein: CASSPTGVGFYEQYF; V gene: TRBV2; D gene: TRBD1; J gene: TRBJ2-7
CDR3 protein: CASSSLDSQETQYF; V gene: TRBV7-2; D gene: -; J gene: TRBJ2-5
CDR3 protein: CASSQEQGRPEQYF; V gene: TRBV4-1; D gene: -; J gene: TRBJ2-7
CDR3 protein: CASSFSGIGDTQYF; V gene: TRBV7-9; D gene: TRBD2; J gene: TRBJ2-3
CDR3 protein: CAIMRGMDTTEAFF; V gene: TRBV10-3; D gene: -; J gene: TRBJ1-1
CDR3 protein: CASSQEPQGRTGELFF; V gene: TRBV4-3; D gene: -; J gene: TRBJ2-2
CDR3 protein: CASSLGGRDSETQYF; V gene: TRBV9; D gene: -; J gene: TRBJ2-5
CDR3 protein: CASTLPSGQGSYEQYF; V gene: TRBV5-8; D gene: TRBD1; J gene: TRBJ2-7
CDR3 protein: CASSLQGNYGYTF; V gene: TRBV6-5; D gene: -; J gene: TRBJ1-2
CDR3 protein: CASSALDKGLHEQFF; V gene: TRBV9; D gene: -; J gene: TRBJ2-1
CDR3 protein: CASTRPGGLDTEAFF; V gene: TRBV7-9; D gene: -; J gene: TRBJ1-1
CDR3 protein: CASSPGQGGYGYTF; V gene: TRBV5-4; D gene: TRBD1; J gene: TRBJ1-2
CDR3 protein: CASRPGGPTGELFF; V gene: TRBV7-8; D gene: -; J gene: TRBJ2-2
CDR3 protein: CASSSGGGRSPLHF; V gene: TRBV11-1; D gene: -; J gene: TRBJ1-6
CDR3 protein: CATSPDTNTGELFF; V gene: TRBV15; D gene: -; J gene: TRBJ2-2
CDR3 protein: CASSPGVRVGAFF; V gene: TRBV28; D gene: -; J gene: TRBJ1-1
CDR3 protein: CATSRDAGSPLHF; V gene: TRBV15; D gene: -; J gene: TRBJ1-6
CDR3 protein: CASSELGRVSEAFF; V gene: TRBV10-2; D gene: -; J gene: TRBJ1-1
CDR3 protein: CASRIPGTGAHEQYF; V gene: TRBV27; D gene: TRBD1; J gene: TRBJ2-7
CDR3 protein: CASSPGWAGNTEAFF; V gene: TRBV18; D gene: -; J gene: TRBJ1-1
CDR3 protein: CASSVSGTSGQETQYF; V gene: TRBV9; D gene: TRBD2; J gene: TRBJ2-5
CDR3 protein: CASSQRRGPNQPQHF; V gene: TRBV3-1/TRBV3-2; D gene: TRBD1; J gene: TRBJ1-5
CDR3 protein: CASSSGQGGDYGYTF; V gene: TRBV5-4; D gene: TRBD1; J gene: TRBJ1-2
CDR3 protein: CASSLGESYNEQFF; V gene: TRBV5-1; D gene: -; J gene: TRBJ2-1
CDR3 protein: CASSSTGATTNYGYTF; V gene: TRBV19; D gene: -; J gene: TRBJ1-2
CDR3 protein: CSAQSGTRNTEAFF; V gene: TRBV29-1; D gene: -; J gene: TRBJ1-1
CDR3 protein: CASSNGETQYF; V gene: TRBV7-8; D gene: -; J gene: TRBJ2-5
CDR3 protein: CASSTSAGGNYGYTF; V gene: TRBV18; D gene: -; J gene: TRBJ1-2
CDR3 protein: CTSSPGGYGYTF; V gene: TRBV28; D gene: -; J gene: TRBJ1-2
CDR3 protein: CASSPQLGQETQYF; V gene: TRBV7-2; D gene: -; J gene: TRBJ2-5
CDR3 protein: CASSLAGEMEQYF; V gene: TRBV12-3/TRBV12-4; D gene: -; J gene: TRBJ2-7
CDR3 protein: CASSLGARGLGTDTQYF; V gene: TRBV11-3; D gene: TRBD1; J gene: TRBJ2-3
CDR3 protein: CASSYSGVSNQPQHF; V gene: TRBV6-6; D gene: -; J gene: TRBJ1-5
CDR3 protein: CATRSTRAGQSRYGYTF; V gene: TRBV24-1; D gene: TRBD1; J gene: TRBJ1-2
CDR3 protein: CASSPPRGGRSYEQYF; V gene: TRBV18; D gene: -; J gene: TRBJ2-7
CDR3 protein: CASGKQQAYEQYF; V gene: TRBV6-5; D gene: -; J gene: TRBJ2-7
CDR3 protein: CATSRGGGHREKLFF; V gene: TRBV15; D gene: -; J gene: TRBJ1-4
CDR3 protein: CAWAQGTSGNTIYF; V gene: TRBV30; D gene: -; J gene: TRBJ1-3
CDR3 protein: CASSQDRSSGYNEQFF; V gene: TRBV4-1; D gene: TRBD2; J gene: TRBJ2-1